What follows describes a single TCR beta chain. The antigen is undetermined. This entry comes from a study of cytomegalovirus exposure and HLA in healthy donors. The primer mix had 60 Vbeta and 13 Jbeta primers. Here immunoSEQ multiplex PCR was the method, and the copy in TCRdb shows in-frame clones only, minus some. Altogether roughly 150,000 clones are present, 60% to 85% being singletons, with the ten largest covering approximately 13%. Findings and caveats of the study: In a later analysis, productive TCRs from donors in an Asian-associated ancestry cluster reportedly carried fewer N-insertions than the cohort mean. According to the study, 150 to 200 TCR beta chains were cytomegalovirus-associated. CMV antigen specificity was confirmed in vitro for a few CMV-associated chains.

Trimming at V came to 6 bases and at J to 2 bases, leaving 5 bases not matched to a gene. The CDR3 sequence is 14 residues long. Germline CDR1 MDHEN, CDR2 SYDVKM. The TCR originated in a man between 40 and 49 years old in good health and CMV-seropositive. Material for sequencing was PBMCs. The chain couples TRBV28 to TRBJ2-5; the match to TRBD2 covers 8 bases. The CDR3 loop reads CASSRRGAQETQYF. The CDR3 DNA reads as TGTGCCAGCAGCCGGCGGGGGGCTCAAGAGACCCAGTACTTC.